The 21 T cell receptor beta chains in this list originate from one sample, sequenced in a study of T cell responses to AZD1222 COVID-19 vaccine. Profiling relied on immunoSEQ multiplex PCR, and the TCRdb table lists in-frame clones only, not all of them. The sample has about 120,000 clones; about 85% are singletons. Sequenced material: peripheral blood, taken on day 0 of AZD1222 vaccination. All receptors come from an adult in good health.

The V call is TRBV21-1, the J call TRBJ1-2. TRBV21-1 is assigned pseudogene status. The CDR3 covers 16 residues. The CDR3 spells CARTKPIPRFNYGYTF. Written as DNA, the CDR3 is TGTGCCAGAACAAAGCCGATCCCACGATTTAACTATGGCTACACCTTC.

For the CDR3, the DNA is TGTGCCAGCAGCTTATTGGTCGGAGGGGATGAGCAGTACTTC. It translates to CASSLLVGGDEQYF. The chain recombines TRBV11-2 with TRBJ2-7; D might be TRBD2 (6 bases). The germline V gene encodes CDR1 SGHAT and CDR2 FQNNGV. Trimming removed 2 bases from V and 7 bases from J, with 15 bases in between. The length of the CDR3 is 14 residues.

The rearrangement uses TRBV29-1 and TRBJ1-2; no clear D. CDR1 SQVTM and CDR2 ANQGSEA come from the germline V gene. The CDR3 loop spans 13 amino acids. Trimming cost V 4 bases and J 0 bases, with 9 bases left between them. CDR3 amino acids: CSVVQETNYGYTF. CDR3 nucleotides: TGCAGCGTTGTTCAGGAGACTAACTATGGCTACACCTTC.

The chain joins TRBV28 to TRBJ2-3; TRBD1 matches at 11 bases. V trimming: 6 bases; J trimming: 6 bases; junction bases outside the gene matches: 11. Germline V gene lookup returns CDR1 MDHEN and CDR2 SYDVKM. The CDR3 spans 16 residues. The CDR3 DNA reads TGTGCCAGCAGCCGCACCGGGACAGGGGGTTGGGATACGCAGTATTTT. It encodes CASSRTGTGGWDTQYF.

The DNA of the CDR3 is TGTGCCAGTAGTCCCAGGGGCAACCACTATGGCTACACCTTC. Protein sequence: CASSPRGNHYGYTF. The genes are TRBV19 and TRBJ1-2, with TRBD1 as a possible D gene (6 bases). Germline V gives CDR1 LNHDA, CDR2 SQIVND (reference sequence). V shed 5 bases and J shed 3 bases, with 13 bases lying between them. The CDR3 has 14 residues.

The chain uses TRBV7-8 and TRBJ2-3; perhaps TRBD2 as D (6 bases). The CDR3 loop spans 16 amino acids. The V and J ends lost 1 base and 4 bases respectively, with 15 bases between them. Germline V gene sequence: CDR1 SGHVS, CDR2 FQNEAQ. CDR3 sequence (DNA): TGTGCCAGCAGCTTAGTCGAAGGCACGGGGGCAGATACGCAGTATTTT. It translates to CASSLVEGTGADTQYF.

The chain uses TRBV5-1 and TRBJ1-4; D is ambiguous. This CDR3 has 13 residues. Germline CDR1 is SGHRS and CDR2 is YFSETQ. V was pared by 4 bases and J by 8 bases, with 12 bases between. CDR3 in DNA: TGCGCCAGCAGCCGAGGGAGTAGCGAAAAACTGTTTTTT. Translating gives CASSRGSSEKLFF.

The CDR3 DNA reads TGTGCCTGGAGCACCGGGGTCCCAGGGACCGGGGAGCTGTTTTTT. It translates to CAWSTGVPGTGELFF. V and J are TRBV30 and TRBJ2-2; D tentatively fits TRBD1 or TRBD2 (5 bases each). CDR1 is GTSNPN, CDR2 SVGIG, per germline (reference sequence). Deletions cut 3 bases from V and 5 bases from J, with 16 bases between. The CDR3 spans 15 residues.

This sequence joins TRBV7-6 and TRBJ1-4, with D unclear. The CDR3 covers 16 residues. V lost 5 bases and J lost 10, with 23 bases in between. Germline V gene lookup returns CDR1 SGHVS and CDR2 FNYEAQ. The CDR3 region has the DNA TGTGCCAGCAGCCCACTACCACAGCGATACTCCGGAAAACTGTTTTTT. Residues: CASSPLPQRYSGKLFF.

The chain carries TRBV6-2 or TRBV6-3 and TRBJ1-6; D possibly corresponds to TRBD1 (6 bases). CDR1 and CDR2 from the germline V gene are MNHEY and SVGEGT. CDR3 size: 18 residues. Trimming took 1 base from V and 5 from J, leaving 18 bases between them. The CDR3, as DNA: TGTGCCAGCAGTTACTTCCCCGCTGCAGGGGTGGATAATTCACCCCTCCACTTT. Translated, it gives CASSYFPAAGVDNSPLHF.

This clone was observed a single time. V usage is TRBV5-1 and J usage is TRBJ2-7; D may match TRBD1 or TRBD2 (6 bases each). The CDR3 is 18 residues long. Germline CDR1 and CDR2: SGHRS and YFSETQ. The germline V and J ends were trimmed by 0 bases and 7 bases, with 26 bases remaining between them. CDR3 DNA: TGCGCCAGCAGCTTGGGTGACCGGGGGCCCCTCGCGACTGAGGAGCAGTACTTC. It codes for CASSLGDRGPLATEEQYF.

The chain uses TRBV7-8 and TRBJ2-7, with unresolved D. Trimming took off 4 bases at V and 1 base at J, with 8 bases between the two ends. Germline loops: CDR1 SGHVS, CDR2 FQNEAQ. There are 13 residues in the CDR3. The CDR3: CASSSAGSYEQYF. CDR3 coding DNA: TGTGCCAGCAGCTCTGCCGGTTCCTACGAGCAGTACTTC. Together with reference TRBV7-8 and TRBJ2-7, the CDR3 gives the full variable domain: GAGVSQSPRYKVAKRGQDVALRCDPISGHVSLFWYQQALGQGPEFLTYFQNEAQLDKSGLPSDRFFAERPEGSVSTLKIQRTQQEDSAVYLCASSSAGSYEQYFGPGTRLTVT.

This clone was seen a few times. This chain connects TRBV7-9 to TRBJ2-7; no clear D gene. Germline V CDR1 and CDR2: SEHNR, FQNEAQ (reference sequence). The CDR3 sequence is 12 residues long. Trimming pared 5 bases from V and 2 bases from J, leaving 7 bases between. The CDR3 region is CASSTEAYEQYF. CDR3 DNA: TGTGCCAGCAGCACAGAAGCCTACGAGCAGTACTTC. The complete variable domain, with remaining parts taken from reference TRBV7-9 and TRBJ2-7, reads DTGVSQNPRHKITKRGQNVTFRCDPISEHNRLYWYRQTLGQGPEFLTYFQNEAQLEKSRLLSDRFSAERPKGSFSTLEIQRTEQGDSAMYLCASSTEAYEQYFGPGTRLTVT.

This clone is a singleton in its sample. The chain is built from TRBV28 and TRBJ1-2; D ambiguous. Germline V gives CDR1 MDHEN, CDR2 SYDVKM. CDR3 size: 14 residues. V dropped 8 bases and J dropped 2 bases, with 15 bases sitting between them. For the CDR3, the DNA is TGTGCCAGCCGCCGAGACCCTTGGAACTATGGCTACACCTTC. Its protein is CASRRDPWNYGYTF.

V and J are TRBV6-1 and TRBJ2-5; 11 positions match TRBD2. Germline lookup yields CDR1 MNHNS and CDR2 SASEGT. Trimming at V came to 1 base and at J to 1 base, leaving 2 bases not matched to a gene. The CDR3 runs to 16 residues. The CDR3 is CASSEGLAGGQETQYF. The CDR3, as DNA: TGTGCCAGCAGTGAAGGGCTAGCGGGGGGCCAAGAGACCCAGTACTTC.

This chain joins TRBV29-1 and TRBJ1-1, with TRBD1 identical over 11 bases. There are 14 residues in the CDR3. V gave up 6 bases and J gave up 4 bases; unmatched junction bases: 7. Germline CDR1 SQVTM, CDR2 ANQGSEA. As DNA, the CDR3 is TGCAGCGTCGCCGTGGGACAGGGGGGCACTGAAGCTTTCTTT. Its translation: CSVAVGQGGTEAFF.

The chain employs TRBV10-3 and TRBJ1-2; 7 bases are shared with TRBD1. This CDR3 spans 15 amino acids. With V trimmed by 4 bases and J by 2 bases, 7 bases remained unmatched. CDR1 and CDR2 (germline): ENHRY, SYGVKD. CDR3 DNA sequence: TGTGCCATCAGTGGTCGACAGGGACACAACTATGGCTACACCTTC. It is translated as CAISGRQGHNYGYTF.

CDR3 in DNA: TGTGCCAGCAGCTCGTGGGCAGGTCCCAACACCGACAATGAGCAGTTCTTC. It specifies CASSSWAGPNTDNEQFF. This rearrangement joins TRBV5-4 to TRBJ2-1; D unclear. Germline V CDR1 and CDR2: SGHNT, YYREEE (reference sequence). V was cut by 3 bases and J by 5 bases, with 21 bases left in between. The CDR3 runs to 17 residues.

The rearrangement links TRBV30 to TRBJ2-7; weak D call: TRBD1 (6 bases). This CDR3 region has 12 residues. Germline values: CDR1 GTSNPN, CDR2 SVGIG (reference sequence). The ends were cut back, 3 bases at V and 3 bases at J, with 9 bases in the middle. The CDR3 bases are TGTGCCTGGAGCCCGGGACACTACGAGCAGTACTTC. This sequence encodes CAWSPGHYEQYF.

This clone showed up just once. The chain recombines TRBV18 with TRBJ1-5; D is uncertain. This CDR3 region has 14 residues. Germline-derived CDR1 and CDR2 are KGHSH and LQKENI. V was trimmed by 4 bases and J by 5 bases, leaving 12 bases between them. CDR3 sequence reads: CASSRGFVDQPQHF. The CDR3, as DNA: TGTGCCAGCTCACGGGGTTTTGTGGATCAGCCCCAGCATTTT.

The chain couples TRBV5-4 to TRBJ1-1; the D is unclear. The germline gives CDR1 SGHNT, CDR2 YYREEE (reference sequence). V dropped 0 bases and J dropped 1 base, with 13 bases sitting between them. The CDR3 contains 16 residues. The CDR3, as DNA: TGTGCCAGCAGCTTGGAAGGCAGACGAACGAACACTGAAGCTTTCTTT. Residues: CASSLEGRRTNTEAFF.